The TCR beta chain under discussion was sequenced for a study of blood T cell repertoires in COVID-19. V lost 1 base, J lost 4 bases, and 6 bases stayed unmatched. From germline, CDR1 is LGHNA and CDR2 YSLEER. CDR3 size: 16 residues. This clone was picked up one time. Assay used: immunoSEQ multiplex PCR; TCRdb lists only in-frame clones, some missing. In the table there are 250,000 to 350,000 clones, approximately 85% of which are singletons. The sequenced sample consisted of peripheral blood. V usage is TRBV4-3 and J usage is TRBJ2-5, with TRBD2 matching over 10 bases. The receptor's source is a young man with active or convalescent COVID-19. The DNA for the CDR3 is TGCGCCAGCAGCCAAGCAGCAGCGGGGGGGCCAGAGACCCAGTACTTC. It encodes CASSQAAAGGPETQYF.